These 3 T cell receptor beta chains share one sample of origin, sequenced in a study of OX40 agonist ivuxolimab in advanced cancers. Method: immunoSEQ multiplex PCR; TCRdb's copy keeps in-frame clones and lacks some. The sample lists 90,000 to 100,000 clones; approximately 90% were seen once. The sequencing used CD4+ or CD8+ T cells sorted from blood, collected in a trial of the OX40 agonist ivuxolimab. The receptors originated from an adult with an advanced solid tumor such as melanoma, head and neck, liver or kidney cancer.

The chain links TRBV28 to TRBJ1-5; D gene uncertain. The CDR3 spans 14 residues. The V end was cut by 2 bases, the J end by 1 base, with 6 bases between. Germline CDR1 reads MDHEN; CDR2 reads SYDVKM. The CDR3 spells CASSLTWSNQPQHF. As DNA, the CDR3 is TGTGCCAGCAGTTTAACCTGGAGCAATCAGCCCCAGCATTTT.

V and J are TRBV9 and TRBJ2-5; 11 nucleotides line up with TRBD2. Germline-derived CDR1 and CDR2 are SGDLS and YYNGEE. This CDR3 region has 16 residues. The V segment lost 3 bases and the J segment 1 base; nucleotides outside the gene matches: 5. The CDR3 DNA reads as TGTGCCAGCAGCGAGACTAGCGGGGCGATCCAAGAGACCCAGTACTTC. This translates into CASSETSGAIQETQYF.

The rearrangement joins TRBV6-4 to TRBJ2-3, with 11 bases matching TRBD2. The trim removed 6 bases at V and 12 bases at J, leaving 8 bases unmatched. Per the germline V gene, CDR1 is MRHNA and CDR2 is SNTAGT. This CDR3 comprises 13 residues. DNA of the CDR3: TGTGCCAGCAGCGGACTAGCGGGCGGTGGACAGTATTTT. It specifies CASSGLAGGGQYF.